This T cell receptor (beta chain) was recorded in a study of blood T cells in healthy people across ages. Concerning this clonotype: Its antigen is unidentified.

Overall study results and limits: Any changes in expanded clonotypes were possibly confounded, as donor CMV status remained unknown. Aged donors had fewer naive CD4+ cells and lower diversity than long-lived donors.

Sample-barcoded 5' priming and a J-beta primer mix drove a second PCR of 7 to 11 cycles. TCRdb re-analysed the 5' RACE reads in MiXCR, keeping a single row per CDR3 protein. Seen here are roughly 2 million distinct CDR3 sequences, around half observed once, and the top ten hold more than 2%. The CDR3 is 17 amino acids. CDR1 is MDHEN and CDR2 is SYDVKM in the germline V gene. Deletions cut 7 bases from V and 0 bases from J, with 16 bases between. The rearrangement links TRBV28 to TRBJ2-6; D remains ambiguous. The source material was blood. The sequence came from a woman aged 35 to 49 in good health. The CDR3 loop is CASTASDGYSGANVLTF. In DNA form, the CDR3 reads TGTGCCAGCACTGCCTCGGACGGGTACTCTGGGGCCAACGTCCTGACTTTC. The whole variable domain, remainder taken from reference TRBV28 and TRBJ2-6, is DVKVTQSSRYLVKRTGEKVFLECVQDMDHENMFWYRQDPGLGLRLIYFSYDVKMKEKGDIPEGYSVSREKKERFSLILESASTNQTSMYLCASTASDGYSGANVLTFGAGSRLTVL.